Presented here are 11 T cell receptor beta chains from one specimen sequenced in a study of blood T cell repertoires in COVID-19 (dated by TCRdb to about 2020). Libraries were constructed by the immunoSEQ multiplex PCR assay. This is the immuneACCESS table as TCRdb keeps it, with only in-frame sequences that have V and J called. A part of the clones is gone; compared with another copy, unresolved V genes explain less than half, and the rest is unexplained. Within this sample are some 170,000 clones, with 82% of them counted one time only. The top ten clonotypes cover roughly 9.1% of the sample. The sequenced sample was peripheral blood. The receptor source for this set is an older woman with acute or convalescent COVID-19.

The chain is built from TRBV2 and TRBJ1-4; a weak D match, TRBD1 (5 bases). V was cut by 6 bases and J by 8 bases, with 13 bases left in between. CDR1 is SNHLY and CDR2 is FYNNEI in the germline V gene. The CDR3 spans 13 residues. This CDR3 reads CASSSGSLEKLFF. Written as DNA, the CDR3 is TGTGCCAGCAGCTCAGGGTCTTTGGAAAAACTGTTTTTT.

CDR3: CSVAGPFSTDTQYF. CDR3 sequence (DNA): TGCAGCGTCGCAGGGCCCTTTAGCACAGATACGCAGTATTTT. The chain uses TRBV29-1 and TRBJ2-3; the D gene is possibly TRBD1 (5 bases). This CDR3 comprises 14 residues. Looked up from germline, CDR1 is SQVTM and CDR2 is ANQGSEA. V was clipped by 6 bases and J by 0 bases, with 13 bases between them.

This chain links TRBV7-9 with TRBJ1-2, with TRBD1 matching over 9 bases. Germline-derived CDR1 and CDR2 are SEHNR and FQNEAQ (reference sequence). This CDR3 comprises 16 residues. V lost 1 base, J lost 3 bases, and 6 bases stayed unmatched. The CDR3 DNA follows: TGTGCCAGCAGCTTAGGGGAGGACAGGGGATACTATGGCTACACCTTC. Amino acid sequence: CASSLGEDRGYYGYTF.

This clone turned up a few times. The chain employs TRBV6-5 and TRBJ1-6; D not resolved. The V and J ends lost 10 bases and 8 bases respectively, with 21 bases between them. This CDR3 has 15 amino acids. Germline CDR1 and CDR2: MNHEY and SVGAGI. CDR3 in amino acids: CAKEDLYARDSPLHF. Here the CDR3 DNA reads TGTGCCAAGGAGGATTTATACGCGCGGGATTCACCCCTCCACTTT.

This clone was seen a handful of times. The V call is TRBV4-3, the J call TRBJ2-2; weak D call: TRBD2 (5 bases). CDR1 LGHNA and CDR2 YSLEER come from the germline V gene. V was clipped by 2 bases and J by 2 bases, with 9 bases between them. The CDR3 is 15 amino acids. Here the CDR3 reads CASSQNRGNTGELFF. The DNA for the CDR3 is TGCGCCAGCAGCCAAAACCGGGGAAACACCGGGGAGCTGTTTTTT.

The V call is TRBV11-2, the J call TRBJ2-7, with 8 nucleotides matching TRBD2. Trimming cost V 5 bases and J 4 bases; bases outside gene matches: 10. Looked up from germline, CDR1 is SGHAT and CDR2 is FQNNGV. The CDR3 runs to 15 residues. DNA of the CDR3: TGTGCCAGCAGCAGAACCGGGACTAGAGCGTACGAGCAGTACTTC. Translation gives CASSRTGTRAYEQYF.

Notes on this clone: Other DNA sequences within the sample encode an identical CDR3. The V and J genes are TRBV7-2 and TRBJ1-5, with D perhaps TRBD1 (5 bases). The CDR3 spans 15 residues. V was clipped by 5 bases and J by 0 bases, with 11 bases between them. CDR1 SGHTA and CDR2 FQGNSA come from the germline V gene. CDR3 nucleotide sequence: TGTGCCAGCAGCCCCCAGGGTACTAGCAATCAGCCCCAGCATTTT. Translating gives CASSPQGTSNQPQHF.

This chain joins TRBV30 and TRBJ2-5; possible D gene TRBD1, 6 bases. Looked up from germline, CDR1 is GTSNPN and CDR2 is SVGIG (reference sequence). This CDR3 has 13 amino acids. Trimming stripped 2 bases from V and 5 bases from J, with 12 bases between. The CDR3 bases are TGTGCCTGGAGTATGGGGGCTCGGGAGACCCAGTACTTC. This gives the protein CAWSMGARETQYF.

The chain recombines TRBV30 with TRBJ2-3; weak D call: TRBD2 (6 bases). The CDR3 totals 13 residues. CDR1 GTSNPN and CDR2 SVGIG come from the germline V gene (reference sequence). V lost 8 bases to trimming and J lost 3 bases, with 15 bases between them. The CDR3 nucleotides are TGTGCCGTGGAAAGGGGAGGAACAGATACGCAGTATTTT. The encoded protein is CAVERGGTDTQYF.

This chain connects TRBV4-1 to TRBJ2-3; 12 nucleotides agree with TRBD2. With V trimmed by 1 base and J by 5 bases, 10 bases remained unmatched. CDR1 and CDR2 (germline): MGHRA, YSYEKL. The CDR3 is made up of 18 amino acids. The CDR3 region is CASSQVPSGGAEVDTQYF. The DNA for the CDR3 is TGCGCCAGCAGCCAAGTTCCTAGCGGGGGGGCCGAGGTAGATACGCAGTATTTT.

The chain is built from TRBV6-6 and TRBJ2-5; 7 nucleotides line up with TRBD1. V lost 6 bases and J lost 1; bases outside the gene matches: 8. This CDR3 contains 15 residues. CDR1 is MNHNY and CDR2 is SVGAGI in the germline V gene (reference sequence). The CDR3 is CASRISGGPQETQYF. CDR3 nucleotide sequence: TGTGCCAGCAGGATATCAGGGGGACCCCAAGAGACCCAGTACTTC.